These 31 T cell receptor beta chains share one sample of origin, sequenced in a study of human T cells and chemical hapten exposure. As to time point: pre-sensitization, week 0. The sample's treatment: therapeutic diphenylcyclopropenone sensitization with weekly scalp DPC. TCRdb re-analysed the RACE reads in MiXCR, keeping a single row per CDR3 protein. The sample gives approximately 370,000 distinct CDR3 sequences, over 5% of which show up once; about 8.7% is in the top ten. The sample was whole blood, taken in connection with sensitization to the hapten diphenylcyclopropenone (DPC). The receptors shown here come from a young woman with alopecia areata. Some clones in this sample may be carry-over from other donors' samples.

This clonotype was observed a few times. This rearrangement joins TRBV7-2 to TRBJ1-2, with D hard to call. This CDR3 is built from 14 residues. Trimming stripped 5 bases from V and 4 bases from J, with 14 bases between. From germline, CDR1 is SGHTA and CDR2 FQGNSA. CDR3 loop: CASSQDFSGYGYTF. The CDR3 nucleotides are TGTGCCAGCAGCCAGGACTTCTCTGGCTATGGCTACACCTTC.

The chain employs TRBV20-1 and TRBJ1-1; 10 bases are a match to TRBD1. Germline CDR1 reads DFQATT; CDR2 reads SNEGSKA (reference sequence). The CDR3 totals 15 residues. The junction had 8 bases not matched to a gene; V was cut back by 1 base and J by 6 bases. Written as DNA, the CDR3 is TGCAGTGCTAGAGTGCAGACAGGGGGCGCCTCTGAAGCTTTCTTT. It translates to CSARVQTGGASEAFF.

This clonotype occurred a few times. This chain joins TRBV18 and TRBJ1-1; D gene uncertain. CDR1 and CDR2 (germline): KGHSH, LQKENI. The CDR3 contains 13 residues. V was shortened by 0 bases and J by 1 base, with 3 bases between the two germline ends. CDR3 DNA: TGTGCCAGCTCACCACCGCGGAACACTGAAGCTTTCTTT. Protein product: CASSPPRNTEAFF. The entire variable domain, with the rest obtained from reference TRBV18 and TRBJ1-1, is as follows: NAGVMQNPRHLVRRRGQEARLRCSPMKGHSHVYWYRQLPEEGLKFMVYLQKENIIDESGMPKERFSAEFPKEGPSILRIQQVVRGDSAAYFCASSPPRNTEAFFGQGTRLTVV.

This clonotype has ten or more counts. The chain has TRBV5-1 and TRBJ2-7, with 10 bases identical to TRBD2. Germline CDR1 and CDR2: SGHRS and YFSETQ. This CDR3 is 15 amino acids long. With 2 bases clipped from V and 1 base from J, the junction kept 3 bases outside the gene matches. CDR3 region: CASSLTSGASYEQYF. CDR3 nucleotide sequence: TGCGCCAGCAGCTTAACTAGCGGGGCGTCCTACGAGCAGTACTTC.

This clonotype occurred a few times. V gene TRBV20-1 combines with J gene TRBJ2-1; possible D gene TRBD1, 6 bases. Trimming stripped 2 bases from V and 8 bases from J, with 10 bases between. The CDR3 contains 12 residues. Germline loops: CDR1 DFQATT, CDR2 SNEGSKA (reference sequence). In nucleotides, the CDR3 is TGCAGTGCTAGAAGGCAGGGGTATGAGCAGTTCTTC. Translation: CSARRQGYEQFF.

This clonotype appeared many times. This chain's CDR3 is CASSDSRTDKYGYTF. The CDR3 DNA sequence: TGTGCCAGCAGTGACTCCAGGACAGATAAATATGGCTACACCTTC. The rearrangement joins TRBV25-1 to TRBJ1-2; D might be TRBD1 (6 bases). The CDR3 is 15 residues long. From germline, CDR1 is MGHDK and CDR2 SYGVNS. V was clipped by 3 bases and J by 5 bases, with 16 bases between them.

This clonotype was detected only a few times. The chain recombines TRBV11-1 with TRBJ2-7; D unclear. The CDR3 is made up of 14 amino acids. The germline CDR1 and CDR2 sequences are SGHAT and FQDESV (reference sequence). Between the trimmed V and J ends, which lost 5 bases and 1 base, there was a span of 12 bases. The chain's CDR3 is CASSKAPQSYEQYF. For the CDR3, the DNA is TGTGCCAGCAGCAAGGCACCTCAATCCTACGAGCAGTACTTC.

The table lists this clonotype with a few counts. The rearrangement links TRBV2 to TRBJ1-1, with TRBD1 identical over 9 bases. Per the germline V gene, CDR1 is SNHLY and CDR2 is FYNNEI. The CDR3 is 14 amino acids. V dropped 6 bases and J dropped 5; count of bases not matched to a gene: 7. The CDR3 protein is CASRLDRGSTEAFF. CDR3 DNA sequence: TGTGCCAGCAGATTGGACAGGGGCTCTACTGAAGCTTTCTTT. Together with reference TRBV2 and TRBJ1-1, the CDR3 gives the full variable domain: EPEVTQTPSHQVTQMGQEVILRCVPISNHLYFYWYRQILGQKVEFLVSFYNNEISEKSEIFDDQFSVERPDGSNFTLKIRSTKLEDSAMYFCASRLDRGSTEAFFGQGTRLTVV.

This clonotype came up many times. The chain employs TRBV2 and TRBJ2-1, with a possible D match to TRBD2 (7 bases). Germline CDR1 SNHLY, CDR2 FYNNEI. CDR3 length: 16 residues. V shed 1 base and J shed 6 bases, with 16 bases lying between them. In nucleotides, the CDR3 is TGTGCCAGCAGTGAAGATGCGGGGGCCCTCGGCAATGAGCAGTTCTTC. Protein: CASSEDAGALGNEQFF.

This clonotype was observed at least ten times. The V gene is TRBV6-5, the J gene TRBJ2-1, with TRBD2 identical over 8 bases. V lost 10 bases to trimming and J lost 9 bases; unmatched junction nucleotides: 14. Germline-derived CDR1 and CDR2 are MNHEY and SVGAGI. CDR3 length equals 14 residues. The CDR3 spells CATGDGGGYGEQFF. Here the CDR3 DNA reads TGTGCCACCGGGGATGGCGGGGGGTATGGTGAGCAGTTCTTC.

This clonotype was recorded many times. V is TRBV7-2 and J is TRBJ2-5; D not resolved. Germline V gene data show CDR1 as SGHTA and CDR2 as FQGNSA. The length of the CDR3 is 12 residues. V was cut by 5 bases and J by 4 bases, with 8 bases left in between. CDR3: CASSLRRETQYF. The CDR3 nucleotides are TGTGCCAGCAGCCTGCGTAGAGAGACCCAGTACTTC.

The chain has TRBV12-3 or TRBV12-4 and TRBJ1-2, with 8 bases lining up with TRBD1. J gave up 8 bases and V 4 bases, and 15 bases lay outside the gene matches. This CDR3 has 16 amino acids. The CDR3 loop reads CASSSDTRTGKDGYTF. The CDR3 DNA follows: TGTGCCAGCAGTTCAGATACTAGGACAGGGAAGGACGGCTACACCTTC.

The count of this clonotype is one. A much larger clone differs from this one at a single base, so this may be a read error. This chain's CDR3 is CSAWGRQNSPLHF. CDR3 bases: TGCAGTGCCTGGGGCAGACAAAATTCACCCCTCCACTTT. The J gene is TRBJ1-6, the V gene TRBV20-1, with D possibly TRBD1 on 5 matching bases. The length of the CDR3 is 13 residues. The germline V gene has CDR1 DFQATT and CDR2 SNEGSKA (reference sequence). V was pared by 6 bases and J by 7 bases, with 13 bases between.

This chain uses TRBV4-3 with TRBJ2-3, with D possibly matching TRBD2 (6 bases). V lost 7 bases, J lost 4 bases, and 18 bases lay in between. The CDR3 length is 15 residues. Germline V gene data show CDR1 as LGHNA and CDR2 as YSLEER. As DNA, the CDR3 is TGCGCCAGCAAAAGGGAGCGGGTCAGGGCAGATACGCAGTATTTT. This encodes CASKRERVRADTQYF.

The rearrangement uses TRBV4-1 and TRBJ1-2; 7 bases fit TRBD1. The CDR3 has 17 amino acids. CDR1 MGHRA and CDR2 YSYEKL come from the germline V gene. After removal of 4 bases from V and 3 bases from J, the junction contained 14 bases not matched to a gene. CDR3 region: CASSPGSSTGLYYGYTF. The CDR3 DNA follows: TGCGCCAGCAGCCCAGGAAGTTCGACAGGGCTCTACTATGGCTACACCTTC.

This clonotype was seen a few times. The rearrangement joins TRBV6-1 to TRBJ1-5; D is undetermined. This CDR3 region has 13 residues. V lost 0 bases and J lost 6, with 6 bases in between. The germline V gene has CDR1 MNHNS and CDR2 SASEGT. The CDR3 DNA is TGTGCCAGCAGTGAAGCGGGAGGTCAGCCCCAGCATTTT. It codes for CASSEAGGQPQHF.

This clonotype has a handful of counts. This rearrangement joins TRBV28 to TRBJ2-1; tentative D call: TRBD2 (6 bases). The length of the CDR3 is 14 residues. In germline, CDR1 is MDHEN, CDR2 SYDVKM. V was cut by 5 bases and J by 9 bases, with 17 bases left in between. DNA for the CDR3: TGTGCCAGCAGTCCCTACCGACTAGTCCCTGAGCAGTTCTTC. It codes for CASSPYRLVPEQFF.

V gene TRBV29-1 combines with J gene TRBJ2-4, with no clear D. The V gene's germline CDR1 is SQVTM and CDR2 ANQGSEA. The CDR3 has 11 residues. The V end lost 2 bases, the J end lost 9 bases, and 8 bases lay between the germline ends. The chain's CDR3 is CSVEKGPIQYF. The CDR3, as DNA: TGCAGCGTTGAAAAGGGCCCCATTCAGTACTTC. Full variable domain (rest looked up from reference TRBV29-1 and TRBJ2-4): SAVISQKPSRDICQRGTSLTIQCQVDSQVTMMFWYRQQPGQSLTLIATANQGSEATYESGFVIDKFPISRPNLTFSTLTVSNMSPEDSSIYLCSVEKGPIQYFGAGTRLSVL.

This clonotype was seen many times. V gene TRBV14 combines with J gene TRBJ1-1; no reliable D call. V was cut by 5 bases and J by 5 bases, with 12 bases left in between. This CDR3 region has 13 residues. CDR1 is SGHDN and CDR2 is FVKESK in the germline V gene. The DNA for the CDR3 is TGTGCCAGCAGCTCACAACGGGGAACTGAAGCTTTCTTT. Its translation: CASSSQRGTEAFF. The entire variable domain, with the rest obtained from reference TRBV14 and TRBJ1-1, is as follows: EAGVTQFPSHSVIEKGQTVTLRCDPISGHDNLYWYRRVMGKEIKFLLHFVKESKQDESGMPNNRFLAERTGGTYSTLKVQPAELEDSGVYFCASSSQRGTEAFFGQGTRLTVV.

This clonotype was seen many times. The rearrangement joins TRBV18 to TRBJ2-7, with D possibly matching TRBD2 (6 bases). Germline assignment: CDR1 KGHSH and CDR2 LQKENI. There are 13 residues in the CDR3. The V gene lost 3 bases and the J gene lost 3 bases, with 9 bases spanning the gap. CDR3 loop: CASSPGGYYEQYF. The CDR3 coding sequence is TGTGCCAGCTCACCTGGAGGGTACTACGAGCAGTACTTC.

This clonotype was observed a few times. This sequence joins TRBV25-1 and TRBJ1-1; D is unclear. The CDR3 runs to 14 residues. V lost 7 bases and J 5 bases, leaving 17 bases between the germline ends. From germline, CDR1 is MGHDK and CDR2 SYGVNS. The CDR3 nucleotides are TGTGCCAGCACCCCCTCTCCGATGGGGACTGAAGCTTTCTTT. Translation: CASTPSPMGTEAFF. The entire variable domain, with the rest obtained from reference TRBV25-1 and TRBJ1-1, is as follows: EADIYQTPRYLVIGTGKKITLECSQTMGHDKMYWYQQDPGMELHLIHYSYGVNSTEKGDLSSESTVSRIRTEHFPLTLESARPSHTSQYLCASTPSPMGTEAFFGQGTRLTVV.

This clonotype was recorded at least ten times. The chain couples TRBV12-3 or TRBV12-4 to TRBJ2-7, with TRBD2 identical over 7 bases. This CDR3 comprises 15 residues. V shed 2 bases, J shed 1 base, and the junction held 5 bases outside the gene matches. CDR3 sequence (DNA): TGTGCCAGCAGTTTAAACGGCGGGGGTTCCTACGAGCAGTACTTC. Its protein product is CASSLNGGGSYEQYF.

This clonotype was detected only a few times. The chain is built from TRBV7-2 and TRBJ2-5; D is undetermined. The CDR3 totals 16 residues. Between the trimmed V and J ends, which lost 1 base and 3 bases, there was a span of 15 bases. CDR1 and CDR2 (germline): SGHTA, FQGNSA. The CDR3 DNA reads as TGTGCCAGCAGCTTAGGTCCCGATGGTCATGAAGAGACCCAGTACTTC. Protein sequence: CASSLGPDGHEETQYF. The variable domain in full, with the rest retrieved from reference TRBV7-2 and TRBJ2-5, is GAGVSQSPSNKVTEKGKDVELRCDPISGHTALYWYRQSLGQGLEFLIYFQGNSAPDKSGLPSDRFSAERTGGSVSTLTIQRTQQEDSAVYLCASSLGPDGHEETQYFGPGTRLLVL.

The sample holds a few counts of this clonotype. J is TRBJ2-1 and V is TRBV15; D is uncertain. Germline-derived CDR1 and CDR2 are LNHNV and YYDKDF (reference sequence). Trimming removed 0 bases at V and 6 bases at J, with 0 bases between. There are 11 residues in the CDR3. The CDR3 bases are TGTGCCACCAGCAGAGACAATGAGCAGTTCTTC. Residues: CATSRDNEQFF.

This clonotype came up a few times. For the CDR3, the DNA is TGTGCCAGCACCCCCTTACCCATGGGTAGCTTGGTCACTGAAGCTTTCTTT. Translation gives CASTPLPMGSLVTEAFF. The rearrangement uses TRBV7-6 and TRBJ1-1, with no clear D. The V end lost 7 bases, the J end lost 4 bases, and 25 bases lay between the germline ends. Germline CDR1 SGHVS, CDR2 FNYEAQ. The CDR3 totals 17 residues. The full variable domain, in which reference TRBV7-6 and TRBJ1-1 provide the parts outside the CDR3, is GAGVSQSPRYKVTKRGQDVALRCDPISGHVSLYWYRQALGQGPEFLTYFNYEAQQDKSGLPNDRFSAERPEGSISTLTIQRTEQRDSAMYRCASTPLPMGSLVTEAFFGQGTRLTVV.

This clonotype has at least ten counts. In DNA, the CDR3 is TGTGCCATCACCCTAGACAGTCGAAACTATGGCTACACCTTC. This encodes CAITLDSRNYGYTF. The chain links TRBV10-3 to TRBJ1-2; D possibly corresponds to TRBD1 (5 bases). V gave up 7 bases and J gave up 2 bases, with 14 bases separating them. The CDR3 extends over 14 amino acids. The V gene's germline CDR1 is ENHRY and CDR2 SYGVKD.

V and J are TRBV6-1 and TRBJ1-5, with 8 bases that match TRBD1. CDR1 is MNHNS, CDR2 SASEGT, per germline. The CDR3 consists of 13 residues. V gave up 7 bases and J gave up 3 bases; unmatched junction bases: 2. CDR3 in DNA: TGTGCCAGCACAGGGGGCTACAATCAGCCCCAGCATTTT. Amino acid sequence: CASTGGYNQPQHF.

The table lists this clonotype with a few counts. The chain recombines TRBV12-3 or TRBV12-4 with TRBJ2-7, with D perhaps TRBD2 (5 bases). The CDR3 runs to 12 residues. V was pared by 5 bases and J by 6 bases, with 11 bases between. The CDR3 DNA is TGTGCCAGCAGTCCCCGTGGGAGCGAGCAGTACTTC. It translates to CASSPRGSEQYF.

This clonotype came up a few times. The chain combines TRBV4-3 with TRBJ2-5; D is unresolved. The CDR3 has 14 amino acids. Trimming removed 0 bases from V and 4 bases from J, with 9 bases in between. Per the germline V gene, CDR1 is LGHNA and CDR2 is YSLEER. The CDR3 is CASSQEVLTETQYF. The DNA of the CDR3 is TGCGCCAGCAGCCAAGAGGTCCTGACAGAGACCCAGTACTTC.

This clonotype showed up many times. This sequence joins TRBV6-1 and TRBJ2-3, with 7 bases identical to TRBD2. CDR1 and CDR2 from the germline V gene are MNHNS and SASEGT. After removal of 7 bases from V and 0 bases from J, the junction contained 10 bases not matched to a gene. The CDR3 is made up of 16 amino acids. The CDR3 bases are TGTGCCAGCATTCCCTGGGTGGGGGGGAGCACAGATACGCAGTATTTT. This sequence encodes CASIPWVGGSTDTQYF.

This clonotype has at least ten counts. The rearrangement joins TRBV10-3 to TRBJ2-3; TRBD1 matches 9 bases. The CDR3 runs to 15 residues. Germline-derived CDR1 and CDR2 are ENHRY and SYGVKD. V dropped 6 bases and J dropped 4; count of bases not matched to a gene: 8. The CDR3 bases are TGTGCCATCAGCACCCCGGGACAGGGCTCAGATACGCAGTATTTT. Translation: CAISTPGQGSDTQYF.